This is a list of T cell receptor beta chains from one sample in a study of shared clonotypes between healthy human individuals. Sequencing used immunoSEQ multiplex PCR; TCRdb keeps in-frame clones, though not all of them. The data show about 110,000 clones, roughly two thirds seen once. The specimen sequenced was memory CD8+ T cells sorted from blood. Receptors were obtained from a woman aged 25 to 45 in good health. The CDR3 runs from the conserved cysteine through the conserved F or W. The D gene is left open where the match is weak. Clone size appears in some rows only: once, few, many, or a class for an expanded clone.

TRBV15	TRBJ2-6	-	few	TGTGCCACCAGCAGAGATAACAGGATATACTCTGGGGCCAACGTCCTGACTTTC	CATSRDNRIYSGANVLTF
TRBV5-6	TRBJ2-1	-	few	TGTGCCAGCAGCTTGAAGCCGAACGGTGAGCAGTTCTTC	CASSLKPNGEQFF
TRBV5-6	TRBJ1-2	-	-	TGTGCCAGTACACCCCGGGGCCAGGGCAGCTATGGCTACACCTTC	CASTPRGQGSYGYTF
TRBV6-1	TRBJ2-3	TRBD2	many	TGTGCCAGCAGTGAGCAGGGCGGGAGCGCAGATACGCAGTATTTT	CASSEQGGSADTQYF
TRBV28	TRBJ1-5	-	few	TGTGCCAGCAGTCTCGCAGGGGACGGATACAATCAGCCCCAGCATTTT	CASSLAGDGYNQPQHF
TRBV9	TRBJ1-1	-	-	TGTGCCAGCAGCGGAGGAAGTGGGCTGAACACTGAAGCTTTCTTT	CASSGGSGLNTEAFF
TRBV4-1	TRBJ2-7	-	once	TGCGCCAGCAGCCAACTCTTCTCCCCGCCGTCCGAGCAGTACTTC	CASSQLFSPPSEQYF
TRBV7-9	TRBJ1-5	-	few	TGTGCCAGCAGCTTAGAAGTTTTAGGTTTCGGCAATCAGCCCCAGCATTTT	CASSLEVLGFGNQPQHF
TRBV28	TRBJ2-7	TRBD2	-	TGTGCCAGCAGTTTCGAACTGAGAGCGGGAGATGAGCAGTACTTC	CASSFELRAGDEQYF
TRBV4-2	TRBJ1-1	-	-	TGTGCCAGCAGCCAACACAGGGACATGAACACTGAAGCTTTCTTT	CASSQHRDMNTEAFF
TRBV9	TRBJ1-2	TRBD1	-	TGTGCCAGCAGCTCTTGGCAGGGGGCAGAATTCTATGGCTACACCTTC	CASSSWQGAEFYGYTF
TRBV15	TRBJ2-3	-	few	TGTGCCACCAGCCCCTCTGGGGTTGGTACGCAGTATTTT	CATSPSGVGTQYF
TRBV11-3	TRBJ2-7	-	-	TGTGCCAGCTTTATTGTGGGTAGCACCTACGAGCAGTACTTC	CASFIVGSTYEQYF
TRBV25-1	TRBJ2-1	-	-	TGTGCCAGCAGTGCCCCCCCCTTGGAGGGAGACTACAATGAGCAGTTCTTC	CASSAPPLEGDYNEQFF
TRBV29-1	TRBJ1-5	-	-	TGCAGCGTTGCGCAGTTCCCAAATCAGCCCCAGCATTTT	CSVAQFPNQPQHF
TRBV7-2	TRBJ2-7	TRBD2	once	TGTGCCAGCAGCTTGGGGGTAGCGGGAGGCTTCTACGAGCAGTACTTC	CASSLGVAGGFYEQYF
TRBV28	TRBJ2-1	-	once	TGTGCCAGCAGTTCCCTATTCGGGAGCGATGAGCAGTTCTTC	CASSSLFGSDEQFF
TRBV7-9	TRBJ1-5	-	-	TGTGCCAGCAGCTTAGCGCGGCACATAAATCAGCCCCAGCATTTT	CASSLARHINQPQHF
TRBV7-9	TRBJ2-5	-	-	TGTGCCAGCAGCCCAAAACACAGGGAGACCCAGTACTTC	CASSPKHRETQYF
TRBV6-1	TRBJ2-7	-	-	TGTGCCAGCAGCCTGGGCCTCCGGGCGCGGGAGCAGTACTTC	CASSLGLRAREQYF
TRBV25-1	TRBJ2-7	-	few	TGTGCCAGCAGTGAAGAACCCGTCGGGACCGAATCCTACGAGCAGTACTTC	CASSEEPVGTESYEQYF
TRBV10-3	TRBJ1-1	-	-	TGTGCCATCAGTGGAAGGGGTCCCCGGGCGAACACTGAAGCTTTCTTT	CAISGRGPRANTEAFF
TRBV6-5	TRBJ1-2	-	-	TGTGCCAGCAGTTACTCTGGGCTTCATGGCTACACCTTC	CASSYSGLHGYTF
TRBV27	TRBJ2-1	-	few	TGTGCCACGACTAGCTCCTACAATGAGCAGTTCTTC	CATTSSYNEQFF
TRBV5-1	TRBJ2-2	TRBD2	-	TGCGCCAGCAGCAGTCTGACTAGCGCGAACACCGGGGAGCTGTTTTTT	CASSSLTSANTGELFF
TRBV28	TRBJ2-7	-	-	TGTGCCAGCAGTTTAGACCGGGACTACGAGCAGTACTTC	CASSLDRDYEQYF
TRBV2	TRBJ1-1	-	few	TGTGCCAGCGCCGTCTGGGATGAAGCTTTCTTT	CASAVWDEAFF
TRBV4-1	TRBJ2-7	-	-	TGCGCCAGCAGCCAATTACGACACCTCTCCTACGAGCAGTACTTC	CASSQLRHLSYEQYF
TRBV19	TRBJ1-3	-	once	TGTGCCAGTACGGTCTTTACAGGGATAGCGAACACCATATATTTT	CASTVFTGIANTIYF
TRBV29-1	TRBJ1-1	-	-	TGCAGCGGGGGGCCCGACGGAACCAACACTGAAGCTTTCTTT	CSGGPDGTNTEAFF
TRBV21-1	TRBJ2-6	-	-	TGTGCCAGCAGCAAAATAGGGACAGGGAGGACTGGGGCCAACGTCCTGACTTTC	CASSKIGTGRTGANVLTF
TRBV5-5	TRBJ2-7	TRBD1	-	TGTGCCAGCAGCGCGGAATACCGGGACAGTTTATACGAGCAGTACTTC	CASSAEYRDSLYEQYF